This T cell receptor (beta chain) was found in a study of graft-versus-host responses after intestinal transplantation. Study background: Anti-thymocyte globulin was used for induction in all recipients, who then took tacrolimus and steroids for roughly 3 years. Broader study findings: Present in recipient marrow, GvH clones included some that appeared first in ileum or blood. Circulating GvH clone levels at their peak were associated with HvG declines (early post-transplant).

Plates contained approximately 200,000 CFSE-labeled responder cells and approximately 200,000 irradiated, violet-dye-labeled stimulator cells. Proliferating responders of the CD3+CD4+ and CD3+CD8+ phenotypes with low CFSE were sorted after the reaction. Per germline, CDR1 MNHNY and CDR2 SVGAGI (reference sequence). This CDR3 spans 12 amino acids. The V end lost 2 bases, the J end lost 6 bases, and 8 bases lay between the germline ends. Profiled with immunoSEQ multiplex PCR; TCRdb holds only in-frame clones, not every one. The data contain about 21,000 clones, about 43% of them singletons. By share, this clone ranks as medium-sized.

The starting material was alloreactive CD8+ T cells from a mixed lymphocyte reaction culture, obtained before intestinal transplant. Subset meaning: CFSE-low proliferating T cells sorted from approximately six-day pre-transplant mixed lymphocyte reaction (GvH or HvG direction). The TCR originated in a human patient who received an intestinal transplant. This sequence joins TRBV6-6 and TRBJ2-7; D gene unclear. CDR3 residues: CASSYIGREQYF. The CDR3 nucleotides read TGTGCCAGCAGTTACATCGGCCGCGAGCAGTACTTC.